Here is one TCR beta chain with its context. The data are from a study of blood T cell repertoires in COVID-19. The wider study: Researchers got acute and convalescent COVID-19 samples from the United States, Italy and Spain.

CDR1 is LNHDA, CDR2 SQIVND, per germline (reference sequence). The length of the CDR3 is 13 residues. V lost 4 bases to trimming and J lost 1 base, with 7 bases between them. Here immunoSEQ multiplex PCR was the method, and the copy in TCRdb shows in-frame clones only, minus some. This table holds 250,000 to 300,000 clones, about four fifths found once. The chain recombines TRBV19 with TRBJ1-1; no clear D. The sequencing input was peripheral blood. The source of this sequence is a man older than 75 with acute or convalescent COVID-19. In nucleotides, the CDR3 is TGTGCCAGTAGTACGACTTGGAACACTGAAGCTTTCTTT. Its protein product is CASSTTWNTEAFF.